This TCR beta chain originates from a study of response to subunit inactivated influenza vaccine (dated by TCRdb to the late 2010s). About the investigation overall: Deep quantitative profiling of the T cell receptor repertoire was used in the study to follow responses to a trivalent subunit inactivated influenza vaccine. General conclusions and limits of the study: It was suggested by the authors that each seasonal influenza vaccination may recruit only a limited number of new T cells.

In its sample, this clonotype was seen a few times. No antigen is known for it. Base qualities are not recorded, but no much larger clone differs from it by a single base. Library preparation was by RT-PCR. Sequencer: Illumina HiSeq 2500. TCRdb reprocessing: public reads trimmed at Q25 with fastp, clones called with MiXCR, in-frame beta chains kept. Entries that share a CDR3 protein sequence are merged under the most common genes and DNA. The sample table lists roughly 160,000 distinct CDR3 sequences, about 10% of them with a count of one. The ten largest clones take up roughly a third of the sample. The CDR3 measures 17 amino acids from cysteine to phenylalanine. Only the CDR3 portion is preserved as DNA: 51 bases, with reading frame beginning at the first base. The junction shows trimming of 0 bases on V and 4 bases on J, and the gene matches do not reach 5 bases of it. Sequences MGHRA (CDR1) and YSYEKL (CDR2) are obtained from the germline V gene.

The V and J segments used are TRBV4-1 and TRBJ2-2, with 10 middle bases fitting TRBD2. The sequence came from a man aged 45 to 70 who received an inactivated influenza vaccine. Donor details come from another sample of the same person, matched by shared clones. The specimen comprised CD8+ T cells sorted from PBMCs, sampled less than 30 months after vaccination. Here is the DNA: TGCGCCAGCAGCCAAGATCCCGGACTAGCGGTCACCGGGGAGCTGTTTTTT. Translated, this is CASSQDPGLAVTGELFF.